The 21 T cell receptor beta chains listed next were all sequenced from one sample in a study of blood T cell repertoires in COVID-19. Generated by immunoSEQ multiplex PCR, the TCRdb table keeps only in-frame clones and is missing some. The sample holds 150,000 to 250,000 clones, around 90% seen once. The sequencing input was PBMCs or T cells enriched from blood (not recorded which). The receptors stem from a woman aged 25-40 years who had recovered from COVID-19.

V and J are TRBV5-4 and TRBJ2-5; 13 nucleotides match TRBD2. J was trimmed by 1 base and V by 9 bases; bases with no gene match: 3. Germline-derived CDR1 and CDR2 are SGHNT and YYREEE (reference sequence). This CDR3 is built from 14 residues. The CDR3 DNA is TGTGCCATCGGGACTAGCGGGACCCAAGAGACCCAGTACTTC. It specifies CAIGTSGTQETQYF.

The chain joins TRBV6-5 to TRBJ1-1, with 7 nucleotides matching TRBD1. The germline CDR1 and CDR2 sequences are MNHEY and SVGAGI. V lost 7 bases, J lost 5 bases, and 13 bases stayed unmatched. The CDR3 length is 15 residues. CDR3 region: CASNPPGDRATEAFF. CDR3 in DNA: TGTGCCAGCAATCCCCCTGGAGACAGGGCGACTGAAGCTTTCTTT.

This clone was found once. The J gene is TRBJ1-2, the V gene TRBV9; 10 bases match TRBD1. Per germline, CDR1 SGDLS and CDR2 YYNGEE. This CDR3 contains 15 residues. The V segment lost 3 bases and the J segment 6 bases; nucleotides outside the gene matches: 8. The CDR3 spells CASSAEDRGLNGYTF. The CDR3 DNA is TGTGCCAGCAGCGCTGAGGACAGGGGGTTAAATGGCTACACCTTC.

CDR3 region: CASSTRGRDTEAFF. The CDR3 DNA is TGTGCCAGCAGTACTAGGGGGCGGGACACTGAAGCTTTCTTT. The V call is TRBV27, the J call TRBJ1-1; TRBD1 matches 7 bases. J lost 3 bases, V lost 5 bases, and 6 bases had no gene match. The CDR3 extends over 14 amino acids. Per the germline V gene, CDR1 is MNHEY and CDR2 is SMNVEV (reference sequence).

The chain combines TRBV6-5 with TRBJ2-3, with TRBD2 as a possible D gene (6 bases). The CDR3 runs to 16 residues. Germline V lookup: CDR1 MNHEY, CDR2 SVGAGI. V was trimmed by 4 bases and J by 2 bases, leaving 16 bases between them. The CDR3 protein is CASSSTSGRFTDTQYF. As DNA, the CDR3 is TGTGCCAGCAGTTCCACCAGCGGGCGGTTCACAGATACGCAGTATTTT.

DNA of the CDR3: TGTGCCAGTAGCGGAGACTACAATGAGCAGTTCTTC. Its translation: CASSGDYNEQFF. This chain joins TRBV19 and TRBJ2-1, with no clear D. CDR1 is LNHDA and CDR2 is SQIVND in the germline V gene (reference sequence). This CDR3 is built from 12 residues. V gave up 6 bases and J gave up 3 bases, with 6 bases separating them.

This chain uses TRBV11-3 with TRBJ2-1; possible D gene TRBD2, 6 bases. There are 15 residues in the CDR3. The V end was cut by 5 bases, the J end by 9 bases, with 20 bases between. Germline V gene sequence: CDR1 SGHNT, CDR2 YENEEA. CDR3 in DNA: TGTGCCAGCAGCCCTAGCGAAACCCTCTTGGGTGAGCAGTTCTTC. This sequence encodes CASSPSETLLGEQFF.

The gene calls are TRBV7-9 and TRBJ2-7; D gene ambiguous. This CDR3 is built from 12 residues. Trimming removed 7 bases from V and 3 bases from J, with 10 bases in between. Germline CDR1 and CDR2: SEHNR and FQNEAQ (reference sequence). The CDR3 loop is CASTVNSYEQYF. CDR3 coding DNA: TGTGCCAGCACCGTGAATAGCTACGAGCAGTACTTC.

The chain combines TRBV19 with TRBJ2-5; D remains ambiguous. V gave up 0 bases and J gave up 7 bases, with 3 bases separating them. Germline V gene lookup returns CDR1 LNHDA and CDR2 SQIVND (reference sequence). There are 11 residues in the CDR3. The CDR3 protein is CASSIDRTQYF. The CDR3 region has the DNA TGTGCCAGTAGTATAGACCGGACCCAGTACTTC. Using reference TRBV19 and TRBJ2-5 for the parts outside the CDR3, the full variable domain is DGGITQSPKYLFRKEGQNVTLSCEQNLNHDAMYWYRQDPGQGLRLIYYSQIVNDFQKGDIAEGYSVSREKKESFPLTVTSAQKNPTAFYLCASSIDRTQYFGPGTRLLVL.

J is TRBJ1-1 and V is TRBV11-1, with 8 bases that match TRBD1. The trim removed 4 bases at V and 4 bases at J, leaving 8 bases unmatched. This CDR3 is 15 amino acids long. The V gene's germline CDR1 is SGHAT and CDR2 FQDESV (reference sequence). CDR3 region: CASSSLQGEFTEAFF. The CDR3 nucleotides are TGTGCCAGCAGCTCATTACAGGGGGAGTTCACTGAAGCTTTCTTT.

CDR3 in amino acids: CASSLEAGLYNEQFF. The CDR3 DNA follows: TGTGCCAGCAGCTTAGAAGCGGGGCTTTACAATGAGCAGTTCTTC. The chain has TRBV7-9 and TRBJ2-1; 7 bases are shared with TRBD2. This CDR3 comprises 15 residues. The V segment lost 1 base and the J segment 4 bases; nucleotides outside the gene matches: 4. In germline, CDR1 is SEHNR, CDR2 FQNEAQ (reference sequence).

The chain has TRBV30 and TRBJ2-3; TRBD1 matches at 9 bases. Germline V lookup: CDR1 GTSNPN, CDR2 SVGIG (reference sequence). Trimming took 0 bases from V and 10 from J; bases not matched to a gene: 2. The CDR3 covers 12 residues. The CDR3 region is CAWSVRQGAQYF. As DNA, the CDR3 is TGTGCCTGGAGTGTACGACAGGGGGCGCAGTATTTT.

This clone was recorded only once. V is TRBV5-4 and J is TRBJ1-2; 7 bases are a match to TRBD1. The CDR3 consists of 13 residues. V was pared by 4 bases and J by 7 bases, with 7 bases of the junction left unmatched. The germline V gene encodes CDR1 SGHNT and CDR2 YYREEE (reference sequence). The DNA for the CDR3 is TGTGCCAGCAGCCTCGACAGGGACGGTGGCTACACCTTC. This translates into CASSLDRDGGYTF.

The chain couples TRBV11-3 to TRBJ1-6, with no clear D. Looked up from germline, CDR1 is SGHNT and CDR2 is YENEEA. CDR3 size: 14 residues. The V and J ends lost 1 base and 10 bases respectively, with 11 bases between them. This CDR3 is CASSLVGLPSPLHF. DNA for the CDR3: TGTGCCAGCAGCTTAGTTGGGCTGCCCTCACCCCTCCACTTT.

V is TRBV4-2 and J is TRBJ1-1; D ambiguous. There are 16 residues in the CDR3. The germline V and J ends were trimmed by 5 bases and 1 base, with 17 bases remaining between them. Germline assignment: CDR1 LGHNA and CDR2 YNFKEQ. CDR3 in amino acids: CASSSLGEGPNTEAFF. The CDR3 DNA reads TGTGCCAGCAGCTCCCTCGGGGAGGGCCCGAACACTGAAGCTTTCTTT.

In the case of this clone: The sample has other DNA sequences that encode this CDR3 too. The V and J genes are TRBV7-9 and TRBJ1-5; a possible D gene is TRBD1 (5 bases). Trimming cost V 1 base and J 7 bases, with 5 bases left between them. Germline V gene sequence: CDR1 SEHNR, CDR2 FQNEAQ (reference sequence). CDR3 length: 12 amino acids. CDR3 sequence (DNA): TGTGCCAGCAGCTTAGGGGGCCAGCCCCAGCATTTT. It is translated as CASSLGGQPQHF.

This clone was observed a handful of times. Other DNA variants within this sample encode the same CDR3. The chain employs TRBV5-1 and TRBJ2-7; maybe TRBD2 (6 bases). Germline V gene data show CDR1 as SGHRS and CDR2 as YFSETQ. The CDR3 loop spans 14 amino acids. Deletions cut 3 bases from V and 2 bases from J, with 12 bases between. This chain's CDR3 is CASSSGTLTYEQYF. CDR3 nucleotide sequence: TGCGCCAGCAGCTCCGGGACTTTAACCTACGAGCAGTACTTC.

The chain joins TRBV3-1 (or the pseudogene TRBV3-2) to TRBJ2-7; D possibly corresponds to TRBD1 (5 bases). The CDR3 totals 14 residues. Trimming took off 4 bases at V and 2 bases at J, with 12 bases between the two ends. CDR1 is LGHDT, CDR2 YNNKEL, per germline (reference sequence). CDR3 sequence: CASSPLDTTYEQYF. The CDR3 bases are TGTGCCAGCAGCCCCTTGGACACCACCTACGAGCAGTACTTC.

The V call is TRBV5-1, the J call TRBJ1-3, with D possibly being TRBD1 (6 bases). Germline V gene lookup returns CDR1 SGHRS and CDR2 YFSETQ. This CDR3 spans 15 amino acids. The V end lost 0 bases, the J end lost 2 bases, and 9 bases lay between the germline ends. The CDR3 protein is CASSLGGTPGNTIYF. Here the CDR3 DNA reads TGCGCCAGCAGCTTGGGGGGGACACCTGGAAACACCATATATTTT.

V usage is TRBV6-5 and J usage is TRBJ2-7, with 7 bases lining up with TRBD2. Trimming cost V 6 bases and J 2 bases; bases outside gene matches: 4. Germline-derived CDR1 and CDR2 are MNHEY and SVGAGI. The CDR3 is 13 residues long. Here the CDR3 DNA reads TGTGCCAGCAGAGGGAGGGGACCCTACGAGCAGTACTTC. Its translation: CASRGRGPYEQYF.

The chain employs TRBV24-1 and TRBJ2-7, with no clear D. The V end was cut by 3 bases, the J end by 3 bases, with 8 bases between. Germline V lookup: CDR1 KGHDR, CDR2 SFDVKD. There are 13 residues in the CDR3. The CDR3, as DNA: TGTGCCACCAGTGATGGCTCGAACTACGAGCAGTACTTC. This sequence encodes CATSDGSNYEQYF.